This TCR beta chain is from a study of cytomegalovirus exposure and HLA in healthy donors. The table came from immunoSEQ multiplex PCR; TCRdb's copy has only in-frame clones and leaves some out. The sample contains some 170,000 clones, 85% of which appear only once. This TCR was recovered from a man aged 25 to 40 in good health and CMV-seropositive. The sample taken for sequencing was PBMCs.

The CDR3 protein is CASSEGAGGTYNEQFF. DNA of the CDR3: TGTGCCAGCAGTGAGGGAGCGGGGGGTACCTACAATGAGCAGTTCTTC. The V call is TRBV2, the J call TRBJ2-1; the match to TRBD2 covers 9 bases. The V gene end was trimmed by 3 bases and the J gene end by 2 bases; junction bases not matched to a gene: 5. This CDR3 spans 16 amino acids. Germline CDR1 is SNHLY and CDR2 is FYNNEI.